The 19 T cell receptor beta chains in this list originate from one sample, sequenced in a study of blood T cell repertoires in COVID-19. The data were produced by immunoSEQ multiplex PCR, yet TCRdb's version contains in-frame clones alone and is incomplete. The sample shows 260,000 or so clones, 88% of them seen only once. Source material: PBMCs or T cells enriched from blood (not recorded which). The receptors were sampled from a woman aged 35 to 49 with acute COVID-19.

In its sample, this clone was seen a few times. The chain employs TRBV18 and TRBJ2-3, with 9 bases fitting TRBD2. Germline V gene sequence: CDR1 KGHSH, CDR2 LQKENI. The CDR3 loop spans 15 amino acids. Trimming removed 3 bases from V and 4 bases from J; junction bases left unmatched: 5. The CDR3 here is CASSPASGMADTQYF. The CDR3 DNA reads as TGTGCCAGCTCACCGGCTAGCGGGATGGCAGATACGCAGTATTTT.

The chain combines TRBV11-2 with TRBJ2-7; no definite D call. CDR1 SGHAT and CDR2 FQNNGV come from the germline V gene. The ends were cut back, 5 bases at V and 3 bases at J, with 8 bases in the middle. The CDR3 covers 12 residues. CDR3 amino acids: CASSEPSYEQYF. The CDR3 DNA sequence: TGTGCCAGCAGCGAACCTAGCTACGAGCAGTACTTC. The complete variable domain, with remaining parts taken from reference TRBV11-2 and TRBJ2-7, reads EAGVAQSPRYKIIEKRQSVAFWCNPISGHATLYWYQQILGQGPKLLIQFQNNGVVDDSQLPKDRFSAERLKGVDSTLKIQPAKLEDSAVYLCASSEPSYEQYFGPGTRLTVT.

The chain has TRBV11-3 and TRBJ1-1; 9 nucleotides align to TRBD1. V lost 3 bases to trimming and J lost 4 bases; unmatched junction nucleotides: 9. Per the germline V gene, CDR1 is SGHNT and CDR2 is YENEEA. The CDR3 has 16 amino acids. The CDR3 DNA sequence: TGTGCCAGCAGCTTCTTGGGGACAGGGCTGGCCACTGAAGCTTTCTTT. Encoded protein: CASSFLGTGLATEAFF.

The rearrangement uses TRBV7-8 and TRBJ1-3; tentatively, D is TRBD1 (5 bases). Per germline, CDR1 SGHVS and CDR2 FQNEAQ. The CDR3 is made up of 16 amino acids. Trimming left V 1 base short and J 1 base short, with 11 bases between. CDR3 residues: CASSLVQGPSGNTIYF. CDR3 DNA sequence: TGTGCCAGCAGCTTAGTGCAGGGCCCTTCTGGAAACACCATATATTTT.

This sequence joins TRBV19 and TRBJ2-1; 8 bases agree with TRBD2. CDR1 LNHDA and CDR2 SQIVND come from the germline V gene (reference sequence). Losses at the gene ends were 4 bases for V and 3 bases for J; bases not matched to a gene: 17. This CDR3 spans 19 amino acids. The CDR3 here is CASSKSSAGRAGGYNEQFF. CDR3 in DNA: TGTGCCAGTAGTAAGTCGAGCGCCGGGAGGGCCGGGGGCTACAATGAGCAGTTCTTC.

Only a few counts were recorded for this clone. The J gene is TRBJ1-2, the V gene TRBV2; possible D gene TRBD1, 5 bases. The CDR3 loop spans 13 amino acids. Trimming stripped 4 bases from V and 3 bases from J, with 9 bases between. In germline, CDR1 is SNHLY, CDR2 FYNNEI. This chain's CDR3 is CASSVRGDYGYTF. CDR3 DNA: TGTGCCAGCAGTGTCCGGGGGGACTATGGCTACACCTTC.

This chain links TRBV4-1 with TRBJ2-4; D may be TRBD2 (6 bases). The length of the CDR3 is 18 residues. Trimming took off 1 base at V and 7 bases at J, with 23 bases between the two ends. Germline lookup yields CDR1 MGHRA and CDR2 YSYEKL. CDR3 sequence reads: CASSQVTSSATEGNIQYF. The CDR3 DNA is TGCGCCAGCAGCCAAGTTACATCGTCGGCTACGGAGGGGAACATTCAGTACTTC.

V gene TRBV5-4 combines with J gene TRBJ2-3; no firm D call. CDR3 length: 13 amino acids. The V gene's germline CDR1 is SGHNT and CDR2 YYREEE (reference sequence). V was pared by 3 bases and J by 3 bases, with 8 bases between. CDR3 protein: CASSYPTTDTQYF. CDR3 coding DNA: TGTGCCAGCAGCTACCCTACTACAGATACGCAGTATTTT.

The rearrangement links TRBV7-9 to TRBJ2-3, with D hard to call. Per the germline V gene, CDR1 is SEHNR and CDR2 is FQNEAQ (reference sequence). V was trimmed by 4 bases and J by 2 bases, leaving 13 bases between them. This CDR3 contains 15 residues. The DNA of the CDR3 is TGTGCCAGCAGCTCAGGCGTCCTGGACACAGATACGCAGTATTTT. It yields the protein CASSSGVLDTDTQYF.

A word on this clone: At the DNA level, this CDR3 is encoded by other sequences in the same sample as well. This chain links TRBV3-1 (or the pseudogene TRBV3-2) with TRBJ2-1, with 12 bases that match TRBD2. CDR3 size: 15 residues. Trimming at V came to 4 bases and at J to 6 bases, leaving 4 bases not matched to a gene. Germline CDR1 LGHDT, CDR2 YNNKEL (reference sequence). Here the CDR3 DNA reads TGTGCCAGCAGCCCCGGACTAGCGGGATCCAATGAGCAGTTCTTC. Amino acids: CASSPGLAGSNEQFF.

The chain has TRBV30 and TRBJ1-2; D might be TRBD1 (6 bases). The germline CDR1 and CDR2 sequences are GTSNPN and SVGIG (reference sequence). The CDR3 consists of 14 residues. Trimming cost V 3 bases and J 2 bases, with 13 bases left between them. CDR3 in amino acids: CAWRRQDLNYGYTF. The CDR3 DNA is TGTGCCTGGAGAAGACAGGATTTAAACTATGGCTACACCTTC.

This clone was seen just once. The J gene is TRBJ1-5, the V gene TRBV20-1; 8 nucleotides agree with TRBD1. The CDR3 runs to 13 residues. The germline CDR1 and CDR2 sequences are DFQATT and SNEGSKA (reference sequence). The V gene end was trimmed by 3 bases and the J gene end by 6 bases; junction bases not matched to a gene: 4. This CDR3 reads CSASQGAGQPQHF. CDR3 bases: TGCAGTGCTAGTCAGGGGGCGGGTCAGCCCCAGCATTTT.

This chain uses TRBV10-1 with TRBJ1-1; 10 nucleotides agree with TRBD1. Germline trimming cut 7 bases from V and 12 bases from J; bases unmatched to any gene: 11. CDR3 length equals 13 residues. The germline CDR1 and CDR2 sequences are WNHNN and SYGVQD (reference sequence). CDR3 protein: CASTSGQGGITFF. CDR3 coding DNA: TGCGCCAGCACCTCCGGACAGGGGGGGATTACTTTCTTT.

J is TRBJ2-3 and V is TRBV7-3; 9 bases map to TRBD2. Trimming took 1 base from V and 1 from J; bases not matched to a gene: 3. Germline CDR1 is SGHTA and CDR2 is FQGTGA. CDR3 length: 16 amino acids. CDR3: CASSLIAGGGTDTQYF. Here the CDR3 DNA reads TGTGCCAGCAGCTTAATCGCGGGAGGGGGCACAGATACGCAGTATTTT. Full variable domain (remainder filled in from reference TRBV7-3 and TRBJ2-3): GAGVSQTPSNKVTEKGKYVELRCDPISGHTALYWYRQSLGQGPEFLIYFQGTGAADDSGLPNDRFFAVRPEGSVSTLKIQRTERGDSAVYLCASSLIAGGGTDTQYFGPGTRLTVL.

The chain employs TRBV12-3 or TRBV12-4 and TRBJ2-7, with no clear D. The CDR3 covers 13 residues. Trimming took off 8 bases at V and 3 bases at J, with 14 bases between the two ends. The CDR3 DNA reads as TGTGCCAGCCTCAGATATGGCAACTACGAGCAGTACTTC. Protein: CASLRYGNYEQYF.

The J gene is TRBJ1-5, the V gene TRBV2; TRBD1 agrees at 9 bases. The germline CDR1 and CDR2 sequences are SNHLY and FYNNEI. This CDR3 is 13 amino acids long. V lost 2 bases and J lost 11; bases outside the gene matches: 4. CDR3 sequence reads: CASSENRGRAQHF. Here the CDR3 DNA reads TGTGCCAGCAGTGAAAACAGGGGGCGGGCCCAGCATTTT.

CDR3 nucleotide sequence: TGTGCCAGCAGCTTCGACAGGGGGATCTACTCTGGAAACACCATATATTTT. Encoded protein: CASSFDRGIYSGNTIYF. This sequence joins TRBV5-4 and TRBJ1-3; 9 nucleotides match TRBD1. The CDR3 has 17 residues. Losses at the gene ends were 2 bases for V and 0 bases for J; bases not matched to a gene: 6. Looked up from germline, CDR1 is SGHNT and CDR2 is YYREEE (reference sequence). Looking up the rest from reference TRBV5-4 and TRBJ1-3 gives the full variable domain: ETGVTQSPTHLIKTRGQQVTLRCSSQSGHNTVSWYQQALGQGPQFIFQYYREEENGRGNFPPRFSGLQFPNYSSELNVNALELDDSALYLCASSFDRGIYSGNTIYFGEGSWLTVV.

The chain recombines TRBV6-4 with TRBJ1-1, with D possibly matching TRBD1 (6 bases). CDR3 size: 16 residues. Germline V CDR1 and CDR2: MRHNA, SNTAGT. The ends were cut back, 5 bases at V and 5 bases at J, with 21 bases in the middle. In DNA, the CDR3 is TGTGCCAGCAGTAGAGGGGCAGGGGAAAGTGGAACTGAAGCTTTCTTT. Its translation is CASSRGAGESGTEAFF.

CDR3 in amino acids: CASIKVGTGGSYEQYF. The CDR3, as DNA: TGTGCCAGCATAAAGGTCGGGACAGGGGGCTCCTACGAGCAGTACTTC. The V call is TRBV2, the J call TRBJ2-7, with 11 nucleotides matching TRBD1. The CDR3 loop spans 16 amino acids. The germline gives CDR1 SNHLY, CDR2 FYNNEI. J gave up 0 bases and V 7 bases, and 8 bases lay outside the gene matches.